These 4 T cell receptor beta chains were all obtained from the same sample, sequenced in a study of T cell responses to AZD1222 COVID-19 vaccine. TCRdb's copy holds only in-frame clones and misses some; the assay was immunoSEQ multiplex PCR. In the table there are over 70,000 clones, roughly 89% of which are singletons. The sample in question was peripheral blood, obtained 28 days after the second AZD1222 dose. The receptors come from an adult who received the AZD1222 COVID-19 vaccine.

V is TRBV19 and J is TRBJ1-2; perhaps TRBD1 as D (5 bases). The CDR3 covers 13 residues. The V end was cut by 2 bases, the J end by 6 bases, with 10 bases between. Looked up from germline, CDR1 is LNHDA and CDR2 is SQIVND (reference sequence). In DNA form, the CDR3 reads TGTGCCAGTAGTATATTCGGGGGGAATGGCTACACCTTC. It yields the protein CASSIFGGNGYTF.

This chain links TRBV19 with TRBJ1-3; TRBD1 might be the D (5 bases). This CDR3 comprises 16 residues. Germline V gives CDR1 LNHDA, CDR2 SQIVND (reference sequence). The germline V and J ends were trimmed by 7 bases and 0 bases, with 16 bases remaining between them. The CDR3 loop reads CASMGKGRGSGNTIYF. CDR3 DNA sequence: TGTGCCAGTATGGGAAAGGGAAGGGGCTCTGGAAACACCATATATTTT.

The gene calls are TRBV9 and TRBJ2-1, with 11 nucleotides matching TRBD2. Trimming cost V 0 bases and J 5 bases; bases outside gene matches: 4. The CDR3 is 16 amino acids. In germline, CDR1 is SGDLS, CDR2 YYNGEE. CDR3 sequence (DNA): TGTGCCAGCAGCGTAGTGGCTAGCGGGGGGCACAATGAGCAGTTCTTC. It yields the protein CASSVVASGGHNEQFF.

The chain employs TRBV5-1 and TRBJ2-2, with 8 bases that match TRBD1. V trimming: 4 bases; J trimming: 2 bases; junction bases outside the gene matches: 7. This CDR3 has 16 amino acids. Germline-derived CDR1 and CDR2 are SGHRS and YFSETQ. This CDR3 reads CASSRIGTGNTGELFF. CDR3 coding DNA: TGCGCCAGCAGCCGAATCGGGACAGGCAACACCGGGGAGCTGTTTTTT.